This TCR beta chain is drawn from a study of post-analysis software for immune sequencing data. Study overall: Included among the disease courses, which were recorded for the cohort, were relapsing-remitting, secondary progressive and progressive-relapsing multiple sclerosis. Study-wide points: F measure showed strong co-clustering of same-batch samples. There were a few TRBV segments more frequent in patients than controls, and TRBV5-6, TRBV5-1 and TRBV20-1 were among them. Multiple sclerosis patients showed significantly lower normalized Chao1 diversity than controls did.

A word on this clonotype: The antigen is undetermined.

CDR1 is SGHRS, CDR2 YFSETQ, per germline. This CDR3 is built from 12 residues. The ends were cut back, 2 bases at V and 12 bases at J, with 12 bases in the middle. The authors incorporated unique molecular identifiers into the TCR beta cDNA libraries. With roughly 0.9 to 10 million T cells as the source, some 510,000 cDNA molecules resulted. Each CDR3 protein gets one entry after TCRdb re-called the PCR reads with MiXCR. This sample carries roughly 870,000 distinct CDR3 sequences, under 70% of them seen once, and the ten largest clones take approximately 4.3%. The receptor comes from a girl aged 5 to 17 with multiple sclerosis. V gene TRBV5-1 combines with J gene TRBJ2-1; D is unclear. The specimen sequenced was blood. The CDR3 is CASSFSSEAQFF. In nucleotides, the CDR3 is TGCGCCAGCAGCTTTTCAAGCGAAGCGCAGTTCTTC.